Following are 22 T cell receptor beta chains from one sample sequenced in a study of T cell changes during pregnancy in multiple sclerosis. Produced via immunoSEQ multiplex PCR; TCRdb's table is partial and in-frame only. The data contain about 45,000 clones, around 90% of them singletons. Sequencing used CD4+ T cells from peripheral blood mononuclear cells, obtained in the first trimester of pregnancy. Every receptor here comes from a female donor with multiple sclerosis, enrolled in a pregnancy study.

This chain connects TRBV4-2 to TRBJ2-7, with 7 bases that match TRBD1. Germline CDR1 reads LGHNA; CDR2 reads YNFKEQ. This CDR3 spans 15 amino acids. V gave up 0 bases and J gave up 4 bases; unmatched junction bases: 6. The CDR3 DNA follows: TGTGCCAGCAGCCAAGATCTTTCACAGGGGTACGAGCAGTACTTC. It codes for CASSQDLSQGYEQYF.

The V call is TRBV7-2, the J call TRBJ2-3, with 10 bases identical to TRBD2. The CDR3 loop spans 15 amino acids. Losses at the gene ends were 2 bases for V and 7 bases for J; bases not matched to a gene: 6. In germline, CDR1 is SGHTA, CDR2 FQGNSA. This chain's CDR3 is CASSLRLAGVHTQYF. The CDR3 nucleotides read TGTGCCAGCAGCTTAAGGCTAGCGGGAGTCCATACGCAGTATTTT.

The V and J genes are TRBV15 and TRBJ2-7; TRBD1 aligns across 7 bases. CDR3 length: 16 amino acids. CDR1 is LNHNV, CDR2 YYDKDF, per germline (reference sequence). With V trimmed by 0 bases and J by 2 bases, 7 bases remained unmatched. The CDR3 nucleotides are TGTGCCACCAGCAGAGATCAGGACAGGATAACCTACGAGCAGTACTTC. Residues: CATSRDQDRITYEQYF.

The chain employs TRBV4-1 and TRBJ2-5; TRBD2 matches 12 bases. V shed 4 bases, J shed 2 bases, and the junction held 5 bases outside the gene matches. Germline assignment: CDR1 MGHRA and CDR2 YSYEKL. The CDR3 contains 16 residues. CDR3: CASSPSGRGGQETQYF. The CDR3 DNA follows: TGCGCCAGCAGCCCTAGCGGGAGGGGGGGGCAAGAGACCCAGTACTTC.

This sequence joins TRBV27 and TRBJ1-2; possibly TRBD1 for D (6 bases). The CDR3 is 16 residues long. Germline assignment: CDR1 MNHEY and CDR2 SMNVEV (reference sequence). The V end lost 0 bases, the J end lost 7 bases, and 18 bases lay between the germline ends. In DNA, the CDR3 is TGTGCCAGCAGTTTATCAGGGCAGGGGAAGTATGGTGGCTACACCTTC. Translating it yields CASSLSGQGKYGGYTF.

The chain joins TRBV14 to TRBJ2-1; 15 nucleotides line up with TRBD2. Germline V lookup: CDR1 SGHDN, CDR2 FVKESK. V dropped 5 bases and J dropped 6; count of bases not matched to a gene: 8. The length of the CDR3 is 17 residues. The CDR3 protein is CASSIGLAGGGSNEQFF. As DNA, the CDR3 is TGTGCCAGCAGCATAGGACTAGCGGGAGGGGGTAGCAATGAGCAGTTCTTC.

The rearrangement joins TRBV5-4 to TRBJ2-7; no firm D call. There are 14 residues in the CDR3. Trimming stripped 0 bases from V and 1 base from J, with 8 bases between. The germline gives CDR1 SGHNT, CDR2 YYREEE (reference sequence). CDR3 protein: CASSLGGRSYEQYF. CDR3 coding DNA: TGTGCCAGCAGCTTGGGCGGCCGATCCTACGAGCAGTACTTC.

This chain connects TRBV6-6 to TRBJ2-3, with 10 bases fitting TRBD2. The V gene end was trimmed by 6 bases and the J gene end by 4 bases; junction bases not matched to a gene: 7. Germline CDR1 and CDR2: MNHNY and SVGAGI (reference sequence). This CDR3 region has 15 residues. The CDR3 nucleotides are TGTGCCAGCAGCCGGCTAGCGGGAGTGGCAGATACGCAGTATTTT. Protein sequence: CASSRLAGVADTQYF.

Points on this clone: The sample contains more than one DNA sequence encoding this CDR3. The chain couples TRBV28 to TRBJ1-5; TRBD1 matches at 7 bases. Germline values: CDR1 MDHEN, CDR2 SYDVKM. The V gene end was trimmed by 5 bases and the J gene end by 2 bases; junction bases not matched to a gene: 0. The CDR3 consists of 13 residues. CDR3 coding DNA: TGTGCCAGCAGTGACAGGGGCAATCAGCCCCAGCATTTT. Its protein product is CASSDRGNQPQHF.

The chain employs TRBV6-1 and TRBJ2-7; D possibly corresponds to TRBD1 (7 bases). This CDR3 region has 15 residues. V was clipped by 0 bases and J by 4 bases, with 13 bases between them. Germline loops: CDR1 MNHNS, CDR2 SASEGT. The CDR3 here is CASSEAFRGVYEQYF. The CDR3, as DNA: TGTGCCAGCAGTGAAGCGTTCAGGGGGGTGTACGAGCAGTACTTC.

A single count supports this clone. The chain is built from TRBV6-5 and TRBJ2-1, with 7 bases aligning to TRBD2. V shed 6 bases, J shed 0 bases, and the junction held 5 bases outside the gene matches. The germline gives CDR1 MNHEY, CDR2 SVGAGI. The CDR3 totals 15 residues. CDR3 in amino acids: CASRVGGSSYNEQFF. Here the CDR3 DNA reads TGTGCCAGCAGAGTCGGGGGGAGCTCCTACAATGAGCAGTTCTTC.

The chain carries TRBV9 and TRBJ2-7, with 10 positions matching TRBD2. Germline loops: CDR1 SGDLS, CDR2 YYNGEE. The CDR3 runs to 18 residues. Trimming took 0 bases from V and 5 from J; bases not matched to a gene: 14. The CDR3 DNA is TGTGCCAGCAGCGTAGGAGGGCAAGCGGGAGGGAGGCAGAACGAGCAGTACTTC. Its translation: CASSVGGQAGGRQNEQYF.

This chain connects TRBV5-1 to TRBJ1-5, with 10 bases lining up with TRBD1. This CDR3 region has 14 residues. The germline gives CDR1 SGHRS, CDR2 YFSETQ. J was trimmed by 5 bases and V by 4 bases; bases with no gene match: 3. The CDR3 region is CASSVGQGDQPQHF. The CDR3 bases are TGCGCCAGCAGCGTCGGACAGGGGGATCAGCCCCAGCATTTT.

The V call is TRBV7-8, the J call TRBJ2-7; the D gene is possibly TRBD1 (5 bases). V was clipped by 5 bases and J by 4 bases, with 12 bases between them. Germline CDR1 reads SGHVS; CDR2 reads FQNEAQ. CDR3 length: 13 amino acids. The CDR3 region is CASSQGLEYEQYF. In nucleotides, the CDR3 is TGTGCCAGCAGCCAGGGCCTTGAATACGAGCAGTACTTC.

This chain joins TRBV20-1 and TRBJ2-7; D gene ambiguous. Germline CDR1 and CDR2: DFQATT and SNEGSKA (reference sequence). The V gene lost 6 bases and the J gene lost 3 bases, with 9 bases spanning the gap. There are 11 residues in the CDR3. CDR3 sequence reads: CSADRGYEQYF. In DNA, the CDR3 is TGCAGTGCCGATCGCGGCTACGAGCAGTACTTC.

The chain carries TRBV10-3 and TRBJ2-5; 9 bases map to TRBD1. The V segment lost 9 bases and the J segment 4 bases; nucleotides outside the gene matches: 0. The CDR3 contains 11 residues. Germline V gene sequence: CDR1 ENHRY, CDR2 SYGVKD. CDR3 bases: TGTGCCATGGGACAGGGAGAGACCCAGTACTTC. Amino acids: CAMGQGETQYF.

The V call is TRBV27, the J call TRBJ2-7; TRBD2 matches 15 bases. The germline V gene encodes CDR1 MNHEY and CDR2 SMNVEV (reference sequence). Losses at the gene ends were 5 bases for V and 5 bases for J; bases not matched to a gene: 10. The CDR3 is 17 amino acids. CDR3 sequence (DNA): TGTGCCAGCAGTCCCCCCGGGACTAGCGGGAGGAAACACGAGCAGTACTTC. It translates to CASSPPGTSGRKHEQYF.

The chain couples TRBV4-1 to TRBJ2-7; 8 bases fit TRBD1. The CDR3 has 16 amino acids. Germline loops: CDR1 MGHRA, CDR2 YSYEKL. Trimming removed 2 bases from V and 2 bases from J; junction bases left unmatched: 8. CDR3 loop: CASSQQGDRRPYEQYF. DNA for the CDR3: TGCGCCAGCAGCCAACAAGGGGACAGGAGGCCCTACGAGCAGTACTTC.

This rearrangement joins TRBV28 to TRBJ2-5; TRBD1 matches at 10 bases. The length of the CDR3 is 14 residues. The germline V gene encodes CDR1 MDHEN and CDR2 SYDVKM. V shed 4 bases and J 5 bases; nucleotides not matched to a gene: 4. The CDR3 protein is CASSSTGGVETQYF. In DNA, the CDR3 is TGTGCCAGCAGTTCGACAGGGGGCGTTGAGACCCAGTACTTC.

The V gene is TRBV5-4, the J gene TRBJ2-1, with 11 bases lining up with TRBD1. Per germline, CDR1 SGHNT and CDR2 YYREEE (reference sequence). The J segment lost 2 bases and the V segment lost 4 bases, leaving 2 bases of the junction unmatched. CDR3 length: 15 amino acids. The CDR3, as DNA: TGTGCCAGCAGCCAGGGACAGGGGGCCTACAATGAGCAGTTCTTC. Translating gives CASSQGQGAYNEQFF.

V usage is TRBV27 and J usage is TRBJ2-1, with 12 bases that match TRBD2. V lost 6 bases and J lost 1; bases outside the gene matches: 10. Germline V gene lookup returns CDR1 MNHEY and CDR2 SMNVEV (reference sequence). The CDR3 is 18 amino acids. CDR3 loop: CASSRTSGTLRSYNEQFF. In nucleotides, the CDR3 is TGTGCCAGCAGCAGGACTAGCGGGACCTTGCGGTCCTACAATGAGCAGTTCTTC.

This clone was seen a handful of times. The CDR3 spells CASSRGSFGNTIYF. The DNA for the CDR3 is TGTGCCAGCAGTAGGGGGAGTTTTGGAAACACCATATATTTT. The J gene is TRBJ1-3, the V gene TRBV6-1, with D possibly TRBD1 on 6 matching bases. CDR3 size: 14 residues. CDR1 and CDR2 (germline): MNHNS, SASEGT. Trimming took off 5 bases at V and 3 bases at J, with 11 bases between the two ends.